This TCR beta chain was sequenced during a study of shared clonotypes between healthy human individuals. This table comes from immunoSEQ multiplex PCR, and its TCRdb copy is limited to in-frame clones, with some not included. Counted here are millions of clones, more than 80% occurring once; the ten biggest clones make up 0.3% to 0.4%. Looked up from germline, CDR1 is MNHNY and CDR2 is SVGAGI (reference sequence). V was clipped by 0 bases and J by 5 bases; unmatched bases: 3. CDR3 length equals 15 residues. Concerning this clone itself: The same CDR3 is also encoded by other DNA sequences in this sample.

The sequence derives from a man in his late teens or twenties in good health. Some clones in this sample may be carry-over from other donors' samples. This chain joins TRBV6-6 and TRBJ1-1, with 10 bases lining up with TRBD1. Sequencing was performed on naive CD4+ T cells from PBMCs. Subset reported: CD45RA+ positively selected. In nucleotides, the CDR3 is TGTGCCAGCAGTTACTCAGGACAGGGGGGGACTGAAGCTTTCTTT. Amino acids: CASSYSGQGGTEAFF.